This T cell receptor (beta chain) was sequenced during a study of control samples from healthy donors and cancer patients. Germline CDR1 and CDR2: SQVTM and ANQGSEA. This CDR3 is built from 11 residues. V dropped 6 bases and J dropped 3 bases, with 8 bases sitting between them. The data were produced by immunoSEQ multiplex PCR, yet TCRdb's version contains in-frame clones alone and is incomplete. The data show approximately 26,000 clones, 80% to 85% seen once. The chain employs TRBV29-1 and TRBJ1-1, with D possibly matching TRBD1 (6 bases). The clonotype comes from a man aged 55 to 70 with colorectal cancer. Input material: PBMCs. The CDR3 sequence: CSVQGHTEAFF. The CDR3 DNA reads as TGCAGCGTACAGGGCCACACTGAAGCTTTCTTT.